The clone carrying this T cell receptor beta chain was counted between two and nine times. What it binds is not known. These data are taken from a study of T cells in Graves' hyperthyroidism and ophthalmopathy. What was amplified from RNA transcripts were TCR beta CDR3 regions. Initially, a first-round RT-PCR of the TCR CDR3 employed the HTBI primer set. TCRdb used MiXCR to reprocess the multiplex PCR reads, holding one entry per CDR3 protein. The table records 600,000 or so distinct CDR3 sequences, 15% to 20% of them present only once. The trim removed 2 bases at V and 10 bases at J, leaving 14 bases unmatched. CDR1 is KGHSH and CDR2 is LQKENI in the germline V gene. This CDR3 spans 17 amino acids. Study-level results: By a 13 V-J model, ophthalmopathy was set apart from stable hyperthyroidism. The model made its ophthalmopathy prediction, and onset followed a median approximately 6.5 months later.

Those patients with uncontrolled infection, other autoimmune disease, pregnancy or lactation were excluded. Diagnosis rested on symptoms, serum thyroxine and TRAb, thyroid ultrasound, and orbital computed tomography. Sequences were obtained from blood. The chain joins TRBV18 to TRBJ2-1; 10 bases are a match to TRBD2. This clonotype was obtained from a woman aged 30 to 39 with Graves' hyperthyroidism. CDR3 sequence reads: CASSPTPSSGRGREQFF. The CDR3 nucleotides are TGTGCCAGCTCACCAACCCCCTCTAGCGGGAGAGGTCGGGAGCAGTTCTTC. The variable domain in full, with the rest retrieved from reference TRBV18 and TRBJ2-1, is NAGVMQNPRHLVRRRGQEARLRCSPMKGHSHVYWYRQLPEEGLKFMVYLQKENIIDESGMPKERFSAEFPKEGPSILRIQQVVRGDSAAYFCASSPTPSSGRGREQFFGPGTRLTVL.